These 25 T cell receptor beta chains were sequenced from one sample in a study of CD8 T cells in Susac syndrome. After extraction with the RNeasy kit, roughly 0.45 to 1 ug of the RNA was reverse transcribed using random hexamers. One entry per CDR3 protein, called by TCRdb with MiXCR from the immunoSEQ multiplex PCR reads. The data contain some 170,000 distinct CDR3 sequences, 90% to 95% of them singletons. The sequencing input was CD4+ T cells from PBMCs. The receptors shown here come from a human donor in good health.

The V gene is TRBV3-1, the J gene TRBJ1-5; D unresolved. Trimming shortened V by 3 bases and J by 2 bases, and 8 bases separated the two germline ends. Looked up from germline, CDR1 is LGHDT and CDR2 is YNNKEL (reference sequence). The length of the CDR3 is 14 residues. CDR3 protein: CASSQGWGNQPQHF. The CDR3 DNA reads TGTGCCAGCAGCCAGGGGTGGGGCAATCAGCCCCAGCATTTT.

CDR3 amino acids: CASTMGTTYEQYF. DNA for the CDR3: TGTGCCAGCACCATGGGGACAACCTACGAGCAGTACTTC. The V gene is TRBV28, the J gene TRBJ2-7; tentative D call: TRBD1 (6 bases). Trimming pared 7 bases from V and 2 bases from J, leaving 12 bases between. The CDR3 length is 13 residues. Germline assignment: CDR1 MDHEN and CDR2 SYDVKM.

CDR3 in DNA: TGTGCCAGCAGCTTGAAAGGGGCAACTAATGAAAAACTGTTTTTT. As protein: CASSLKGATNEKLFF. The V and J genes are TRBV5-4 and TRBJ1-4; a weak D match, TRBD1 (5 bases). Trimming took off 1 base at V and 0 bases at J, with 7 bases between the two ends. There are 15 residues in the CDR3. The V gene's germline CDR1 is SGHNT and CDR2 YYREEE (reference sequence).

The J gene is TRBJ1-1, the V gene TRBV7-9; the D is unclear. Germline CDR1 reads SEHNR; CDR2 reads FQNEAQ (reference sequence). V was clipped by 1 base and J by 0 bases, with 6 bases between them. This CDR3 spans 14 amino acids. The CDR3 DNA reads TGTGCCAGCAGCTTAGATCAGATGAACACTGAAGCTTTCTTT. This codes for CASSLDQMNTEAFF.

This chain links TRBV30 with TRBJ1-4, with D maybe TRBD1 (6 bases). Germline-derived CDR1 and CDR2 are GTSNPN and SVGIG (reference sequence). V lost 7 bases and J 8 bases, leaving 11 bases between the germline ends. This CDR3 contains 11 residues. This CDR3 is CASEDREKLFF. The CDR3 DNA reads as TGTGCCTCGGAGGACAGAGAAAAACTGTTTTTT.

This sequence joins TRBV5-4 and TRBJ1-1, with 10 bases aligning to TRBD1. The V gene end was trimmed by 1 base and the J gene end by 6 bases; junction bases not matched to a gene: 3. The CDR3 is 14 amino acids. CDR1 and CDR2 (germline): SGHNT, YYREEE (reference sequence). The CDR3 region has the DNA TGTGCCAGCAGCTTGCGGGACAGGGGCTCTGAAGCTTTCTTT. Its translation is CASSLRDRGSEAFF.

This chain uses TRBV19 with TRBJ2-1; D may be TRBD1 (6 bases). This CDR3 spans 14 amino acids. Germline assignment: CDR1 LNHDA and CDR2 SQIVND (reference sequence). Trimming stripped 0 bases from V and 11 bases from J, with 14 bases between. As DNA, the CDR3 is TGTGCCAGTAGTATAGATTTATCCGGGACACAGCAGTTCTTC. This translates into CASSIDLSGTQQFF.

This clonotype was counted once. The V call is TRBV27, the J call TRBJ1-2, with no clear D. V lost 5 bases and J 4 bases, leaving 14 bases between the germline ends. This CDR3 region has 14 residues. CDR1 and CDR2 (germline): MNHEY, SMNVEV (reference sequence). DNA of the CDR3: TGTGCCAGCAGTCCTGTTTCCGGGAGCTATGGCTACACCTTC. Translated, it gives CASSPVSGSYGYTF.

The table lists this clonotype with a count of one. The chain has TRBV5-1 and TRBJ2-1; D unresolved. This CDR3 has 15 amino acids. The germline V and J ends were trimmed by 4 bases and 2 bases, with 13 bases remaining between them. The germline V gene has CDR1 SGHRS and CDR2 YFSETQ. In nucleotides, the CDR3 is TGCGCCAGCAGCCATACAGCTCCTCCCTACAATGAGCAGTTCTTC. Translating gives CASSHTAPPYNEQFF.

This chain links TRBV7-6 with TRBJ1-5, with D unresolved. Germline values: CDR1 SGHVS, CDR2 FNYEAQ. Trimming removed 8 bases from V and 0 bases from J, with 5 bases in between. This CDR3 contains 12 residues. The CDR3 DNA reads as TGTGCCAGCGGGGATAGCAATCAGCCCCAGCATTTT. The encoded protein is CASGDSNQPQHF.

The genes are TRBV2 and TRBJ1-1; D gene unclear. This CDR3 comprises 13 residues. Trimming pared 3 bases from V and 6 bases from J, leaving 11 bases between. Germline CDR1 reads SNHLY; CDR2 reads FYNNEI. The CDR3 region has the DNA TGTGCCAGCAGTGATCAGGCAGGATCTGAAGCTTTCTTT. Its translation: CASSDQAGSEAFF. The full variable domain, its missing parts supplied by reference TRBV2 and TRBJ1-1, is EPEVTQTPSHQVTQMGQEVILRCVPISNHLYFYWYRQILGQKVEFLVSFYNNEISEKSEIFDDQFSVERPDGSNFTLKIRSTKLEDSAMYFCASSDQAGSEAFFGQGTRLTVV.

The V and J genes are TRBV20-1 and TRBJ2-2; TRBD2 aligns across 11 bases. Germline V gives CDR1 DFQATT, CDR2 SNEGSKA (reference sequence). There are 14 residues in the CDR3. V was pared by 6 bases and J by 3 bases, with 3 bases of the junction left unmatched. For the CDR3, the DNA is TGCAGTGCGTCGACTAGCGGGGACACCGGGGAGCTGTTTTTT. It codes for CSASTSGDTGELFF.

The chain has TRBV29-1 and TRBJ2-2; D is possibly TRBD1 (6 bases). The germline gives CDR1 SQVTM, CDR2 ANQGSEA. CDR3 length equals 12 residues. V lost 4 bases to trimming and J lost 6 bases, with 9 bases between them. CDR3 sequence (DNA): TGCAGCGTTGCCCAGGGGTCCGGGGAGCTGTTTTTT. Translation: CSVAQGSGELFF.

CDR3 loop: CASSLDGGTGNTIYF. CDR3 nucleotide sequence: TGTGCCAGCAGCTTAGATGGTGGGACTGGAAACACCATATATTTT. V usage is TRBV7-9 and J usage is TRBJ1-3, with D unresolved. V dropped 1 base and J dropped 2 bases, with 9 bases sitting between them. Per the germline V gene, CDR1 is SEHNR and CDR2 is FQNEAQ (reference sequence). The CDR3 covers 15 residues.

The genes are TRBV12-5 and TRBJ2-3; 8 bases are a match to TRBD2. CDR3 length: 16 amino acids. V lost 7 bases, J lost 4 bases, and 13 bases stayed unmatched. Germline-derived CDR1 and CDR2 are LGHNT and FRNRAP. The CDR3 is CASVRRSGGEADTQYF. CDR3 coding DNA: TGTGCTAGTGTCCGGAGGTCCGGGGGGGAGGCAGATACGCAGTATTTT.

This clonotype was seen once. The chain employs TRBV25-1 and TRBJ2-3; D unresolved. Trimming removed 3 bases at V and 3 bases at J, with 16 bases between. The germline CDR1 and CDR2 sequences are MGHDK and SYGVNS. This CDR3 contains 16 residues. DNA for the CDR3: TGTGCCAGCAGTGACCCTTTTGATATCGGAACAGATACGCAGTATTTT. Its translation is CASSDPFDIGTDTQYF.

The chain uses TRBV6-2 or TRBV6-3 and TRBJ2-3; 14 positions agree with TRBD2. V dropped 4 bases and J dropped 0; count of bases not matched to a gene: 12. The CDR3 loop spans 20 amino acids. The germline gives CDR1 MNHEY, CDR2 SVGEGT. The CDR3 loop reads CASSFDPGTSGGTSTDTQYF. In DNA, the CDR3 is TGTGCCAGCAGTTTTGACCCCGGGACTAGCGGGGGCACTAGCACAGATACGCAGTATTTT.

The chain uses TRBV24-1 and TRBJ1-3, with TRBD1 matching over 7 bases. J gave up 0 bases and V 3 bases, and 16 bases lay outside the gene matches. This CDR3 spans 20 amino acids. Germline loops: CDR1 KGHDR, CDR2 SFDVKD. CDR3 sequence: CATSDPPGQQTKSSGNTIYF. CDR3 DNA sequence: TGTGCCACCAGTGATCCGCCGGGACAGCAAACAAAGAGCTCTGGAAACACCATATATTTT.

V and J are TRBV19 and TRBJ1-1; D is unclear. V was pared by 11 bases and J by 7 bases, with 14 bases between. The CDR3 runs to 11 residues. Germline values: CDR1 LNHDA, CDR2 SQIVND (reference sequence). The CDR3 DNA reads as TGTGCCTCCTACGGGCACTATGAAGCTTTCTTT. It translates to CASYGHYEAFF.

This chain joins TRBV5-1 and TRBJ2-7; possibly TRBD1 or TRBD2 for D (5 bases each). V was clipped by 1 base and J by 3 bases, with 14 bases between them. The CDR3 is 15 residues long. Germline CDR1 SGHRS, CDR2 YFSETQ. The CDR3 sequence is CASSLSGALLYEQYF. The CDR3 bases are TGCGCCAGCAGCTTGTCCGGGGCACTCCTCTACGAGCAGTACTTC.

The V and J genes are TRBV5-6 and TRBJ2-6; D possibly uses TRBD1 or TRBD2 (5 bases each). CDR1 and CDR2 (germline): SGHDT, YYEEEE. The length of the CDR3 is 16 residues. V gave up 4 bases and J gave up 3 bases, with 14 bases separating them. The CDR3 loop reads CASSLQLGDGANVLTF. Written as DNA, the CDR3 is TGTGCCAGCAGCCTCCAGTTGGGGGATGGGGCCAACGTCCTGACTTTC.

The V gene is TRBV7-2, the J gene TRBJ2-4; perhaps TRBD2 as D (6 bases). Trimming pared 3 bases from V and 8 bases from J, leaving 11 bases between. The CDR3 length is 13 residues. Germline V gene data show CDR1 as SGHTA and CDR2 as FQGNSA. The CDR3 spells CASSLRGADIQYF. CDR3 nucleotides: TGTGCCAGCAGCTTGCGGGGTGCCGACATTCAGTACTTC.

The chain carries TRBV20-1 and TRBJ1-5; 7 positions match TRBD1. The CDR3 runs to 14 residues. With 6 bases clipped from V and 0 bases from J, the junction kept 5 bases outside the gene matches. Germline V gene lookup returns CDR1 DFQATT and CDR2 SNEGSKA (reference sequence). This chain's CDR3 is CSAEGTASNQPQHF. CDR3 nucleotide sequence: TGCAGTGCCGAGGGGACAGCTAGCAATCAGCCCCAGCATTTT.

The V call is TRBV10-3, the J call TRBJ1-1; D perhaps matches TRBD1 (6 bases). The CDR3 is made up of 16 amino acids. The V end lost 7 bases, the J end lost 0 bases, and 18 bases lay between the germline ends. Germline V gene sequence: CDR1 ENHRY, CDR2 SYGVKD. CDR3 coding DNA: TGTGCCATCACCGGGGGCGGGGGCGGTATGAACACTGAAGCTTTCTTT. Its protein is CAITGGGGGMNTEAFF.

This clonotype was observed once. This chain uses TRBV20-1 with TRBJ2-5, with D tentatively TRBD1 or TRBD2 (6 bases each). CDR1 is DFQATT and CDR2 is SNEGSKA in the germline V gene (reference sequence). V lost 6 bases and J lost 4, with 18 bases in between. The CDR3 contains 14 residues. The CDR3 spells CSAQGWRGAETQYF. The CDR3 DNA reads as TGCAGTGCGCAAGGGTGGAGGGGGGCAGAGACCCAGTACTTC.